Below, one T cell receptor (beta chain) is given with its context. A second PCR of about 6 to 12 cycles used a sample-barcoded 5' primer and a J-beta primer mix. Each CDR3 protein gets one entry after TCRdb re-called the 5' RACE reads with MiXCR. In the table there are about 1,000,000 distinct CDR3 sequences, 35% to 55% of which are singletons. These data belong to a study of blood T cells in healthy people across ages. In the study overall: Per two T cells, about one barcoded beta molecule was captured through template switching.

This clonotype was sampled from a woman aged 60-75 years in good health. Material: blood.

The CDR3 DNA reads TGTGCCATCAGGGACCGGGACAGGGGGCTAGAGTCTGAAGCTTTCTTT. It specifies CAIRDRDRGLESEAFF. This chain uses TRBV10-3 with TRBJ1-1; TRBD1 aligns across 12 bases. The germline CDR1 and CDR2 sequences are ENHRY and SYGVKD. The CDR3 sequence is 16 residues long. The junction had 11 bases not matched to a gene; V was cut back by 6 bases and J by 6 bases.